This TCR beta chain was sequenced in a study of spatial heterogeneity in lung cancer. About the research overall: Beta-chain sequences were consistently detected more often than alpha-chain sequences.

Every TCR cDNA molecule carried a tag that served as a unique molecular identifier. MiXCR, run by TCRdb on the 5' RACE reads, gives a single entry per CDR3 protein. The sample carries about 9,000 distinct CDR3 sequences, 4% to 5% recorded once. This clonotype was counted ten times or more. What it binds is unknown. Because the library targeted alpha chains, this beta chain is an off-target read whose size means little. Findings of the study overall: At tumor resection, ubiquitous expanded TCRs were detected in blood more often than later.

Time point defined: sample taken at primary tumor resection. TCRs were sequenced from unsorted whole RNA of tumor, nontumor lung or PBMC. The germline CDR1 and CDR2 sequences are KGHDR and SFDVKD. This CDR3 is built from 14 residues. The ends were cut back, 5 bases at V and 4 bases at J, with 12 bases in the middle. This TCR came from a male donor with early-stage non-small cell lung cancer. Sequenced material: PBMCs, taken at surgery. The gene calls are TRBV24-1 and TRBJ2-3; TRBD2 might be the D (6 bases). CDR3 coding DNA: TGTGCCACCAGTGGCGGGGTCTTCCCAGATACGCAGTATTTT. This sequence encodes CATSGGVFPDTQYF.